The 8 T cell receptor beta chains presented below share a single source sample, sequenced in a study of chemoradiotherapy in HPV16-positive cancers. Clones were sequenced by immunoSEQ multiplex PCR, and TCRdb holds only the in-frame ones, with some missing. Counted here are about 5,400 clones, about 69% occurring once; the ten biggest clones make up 12%. Sequenced here: tumor tissue, sampled from a patient who underwent chemoradiotherapy. The receptors originated from a human donor with HPV-associated anogenital cancer.

By share, this clone counts as medium-sized. J is TRBJ2-3 and V is TRBV9; D is perhaps TRBD2 (5 bases). CDR1 is SGDLS and CDR2 is YYNGEE in the germline V gene. Trimming removed 0 bases at V and 2 bases at J, with 16 bases between. The CDR3 is made up of 17 amino acids. The CDR3 reads CASSVASGLDLTDTQYF. DNA of the CDR3: TGTGCCAGCAGCGTAGCCTCCGGACTTGACCTCACAGATACGCAGTATTTT. Supplemented by reference TRBV9 and TRBJ2-3, the full variable domain reads DSGVTQTPKHLITATGQRVTLRCSPRSGDLSVYWYQQSLDQGLQFLIQYYNGEERAKGNILERFSAQQFPDLHSELNLSSLELGDSALYFCASSVASGLDLTDTQYFGPGTRLTVL.

This chain connects TRBV28 to TRBJ2-4; 7 positions match TRBD1. This CDR3 contains 13 residues. Per the germline V gene, CDR1 is MDHEN and CDR2 is SYDVKM. V was pared by 10 bases and J by 1 base, with 4 bases of the junction left unmatched. CDR3 protein: CAIKDRAKNIQYF. Here the CDR3 DNA reads TGTGCCATCAAGGACAGGGCCAAAAACATTCAGTACTTC. Together with reference TRBV28 and TRBJ2-4, the CDR3 gives the full variable domain: DVKVTQSSRYLVKRTGEKVFLECVQDMDHENMFWYRQDPGLGLRLIYFSYDVKMKEKGDIPEGYSVSREKKERFSLILESASTNQTSMYLCAIKDRAKNIQYFGAGTRLSVL.

DNA of the CDR3: TGTGCCAGCAGCCTGACAGGGGCTCGAAATCAGCCCCAGCATTTT. Residues: CASSLTGARNQPQHF. The genes are TRBV28 and TRBJ1-5; TRBD1 agrees at 8 bases. V shed 6 bases and J 4 bases; nucleotides not matched to a gene: 8. The CDR3 sequence is 15 residues long. Per the germline V gene, CDR1 is MDHEN and CDR2 is SYDVKM.

This sequence joins TRBV11-2 and TRBJ2-1; 13 positions agree with TRBD2. V lost 6 bases, J lost 4 bases, and 15 bases stayed unmatched. Germline V lookup: CDR1 SGHAT, CDR2 FQNNGV. This CDR3 is built from 19 residues. The CDR3 sequence: CASRTSGRALSSWYNEQFF. CDR3 nucleotides: TGTGCCAGCAGAACTAGCGGGAGGGCCCTCTCAAGTTGGTACAATGAGCAGTTCTTC.

The rearrangement links TRBV18 to TRBJ2-6, with D possibly being TRBD2 (6 bases). V gave up 3 bases and J gave up 4 bases, with 10 bases separating them. The CDR3 length is 15 residues. Germline CDR1 is KGHSH and CDR2 is LQKENI. CDR3 in amino acids: CASSPPGAGANVLTF. In DNA, the CDR3 is TGTGCCAGCTCACCGCCGGGAGCGGGGGCCAACGTCCTGACTTTC.

The gene calls are TRBV5-4 and TRBJ2-1; D gene unclear. The V gene's germline CDR1 is SGHNT and CDR2 YYREEE (reference sequence). Trimming stripped 4 bases from V and 5 bases from J, with 13 bases between. The CDR3 runs 14 residues. The CDR3 spells CASSPIARNNEQFF. CDR3 in DNA: TGTGCCAGCAGCCCAATAGCCAGAAACAATGAGCAGTTCTTC.

This clone was observed a handful of times. The chain couples TRBV5-6 to TRBJ2-7, with D perhaps assigned TRBD1 or TRBD2 (5 bases each). The germline V gene has CDR1 SGHDT and CDR2 YYEEEE. The CDR3 extends over 16 amino acids. V gave up 0 bases and J gave up 5 bases, with 18 bases separating them. This CDR3 is CASSLVGASLPDEQYF. Written as DNA, the CDR3 is TGTGCCAGCAGCTTGGTCGGGGCGAGTTTACCCGACGAGCAGTACTTC.

The V gene is TRBV30, the J gene TRBJ2-3, with TRBD2 as a possible D gene (5 bases). Germline V gene sequence: CDR1 GTSNPN, CDR2 SVGIG (reference sequence). Trimming pared 1 base from V and 2 bases from J, leaving 13 bases between. The CDR3 totals 15 residues. The CDR3 nucleotides read TGTGCCTGGAGTGACTTATTAGCGAACACAGATACGCAGTATTTT. Its protein product is CAWSDLLANTDTQYF.